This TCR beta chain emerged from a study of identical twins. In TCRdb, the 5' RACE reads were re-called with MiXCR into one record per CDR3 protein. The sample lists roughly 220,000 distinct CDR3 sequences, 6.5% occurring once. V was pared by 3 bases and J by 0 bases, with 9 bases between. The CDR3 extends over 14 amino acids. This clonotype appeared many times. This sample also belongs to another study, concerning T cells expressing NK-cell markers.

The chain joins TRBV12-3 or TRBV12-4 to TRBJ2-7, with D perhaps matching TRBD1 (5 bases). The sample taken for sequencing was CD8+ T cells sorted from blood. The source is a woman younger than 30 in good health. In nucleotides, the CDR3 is TGTGCCAGCAGTTTGGCGGACAACTCCTACGAGCAGTACTTC. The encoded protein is CASSLADNSYEQYF.